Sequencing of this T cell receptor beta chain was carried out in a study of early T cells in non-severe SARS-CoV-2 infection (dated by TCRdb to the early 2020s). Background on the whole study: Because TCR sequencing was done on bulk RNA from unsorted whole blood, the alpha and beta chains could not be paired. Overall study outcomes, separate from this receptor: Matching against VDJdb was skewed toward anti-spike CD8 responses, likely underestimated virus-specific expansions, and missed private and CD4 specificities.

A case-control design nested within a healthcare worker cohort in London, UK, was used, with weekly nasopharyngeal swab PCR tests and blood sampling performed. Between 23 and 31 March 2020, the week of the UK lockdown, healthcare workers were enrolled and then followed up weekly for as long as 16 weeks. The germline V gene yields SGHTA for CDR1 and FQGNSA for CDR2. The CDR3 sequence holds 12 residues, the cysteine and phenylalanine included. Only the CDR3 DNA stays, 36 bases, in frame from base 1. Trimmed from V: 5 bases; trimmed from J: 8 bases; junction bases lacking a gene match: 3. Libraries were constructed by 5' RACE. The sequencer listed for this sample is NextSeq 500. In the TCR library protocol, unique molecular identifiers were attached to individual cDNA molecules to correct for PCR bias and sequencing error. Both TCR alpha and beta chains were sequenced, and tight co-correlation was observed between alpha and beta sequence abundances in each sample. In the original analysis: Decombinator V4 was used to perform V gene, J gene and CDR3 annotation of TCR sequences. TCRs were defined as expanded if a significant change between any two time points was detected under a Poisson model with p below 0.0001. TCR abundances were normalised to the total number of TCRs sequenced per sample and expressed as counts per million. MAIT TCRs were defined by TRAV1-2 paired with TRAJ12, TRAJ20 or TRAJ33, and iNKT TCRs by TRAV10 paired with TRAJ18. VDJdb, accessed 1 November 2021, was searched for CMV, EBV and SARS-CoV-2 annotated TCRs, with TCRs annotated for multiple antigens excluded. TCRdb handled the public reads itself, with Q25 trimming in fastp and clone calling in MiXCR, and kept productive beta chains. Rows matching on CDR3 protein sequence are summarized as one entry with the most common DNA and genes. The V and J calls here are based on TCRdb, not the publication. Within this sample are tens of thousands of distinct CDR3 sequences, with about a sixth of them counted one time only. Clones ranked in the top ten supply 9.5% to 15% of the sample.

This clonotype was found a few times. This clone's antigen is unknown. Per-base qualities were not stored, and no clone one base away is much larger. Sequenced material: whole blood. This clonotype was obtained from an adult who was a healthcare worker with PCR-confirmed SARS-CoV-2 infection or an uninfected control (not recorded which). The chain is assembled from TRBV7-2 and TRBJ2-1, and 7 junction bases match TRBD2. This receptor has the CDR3 CASSRGVDEQFF. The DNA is TGTGCCAGCAGCCGGGGGGTCGATGAGCAGTTCTTC.